One and the same sample provided the 16 T cell receptor beta chains below, sequenced in a study of shared clonotypes between healthy human individuals. Only in-frame clones appear in the TCRdb table, and some are missing; sequencing was by immunoSEQ multiplex PCR. The sample has 2 million to 2.5 million clones, 90% to 97% seen once. The material sequenced was naive CD4+ T cells sorted from blood. Documented subset: CD45RA+ positively selected. These receptors were obtained from a man younger than 35 in good health.

The genes are TRBV7-2 and TRBJ1-1, with 9 nucleotides matching TRBD1. V shed 6 bases and J 5 bases; nucleotides not matched to a gene: 7. The CDR3 loop spans 14 amino acids. CDR1 SGHTA and CDR2 FQGNSA come from the germline V gene. The CDR3 sequence: CASSWGQGQTEAFF. CDR3 coding DNA: TGTGCCAGCAGTTGGGGACAGGGACAGACTGAAGCTTTCTTT.

The gene calls are TRBV29-1 and TRBJ2-3; TRBD2 matches at 9 bases. The germline gives CDR1 SQVTM, CDR2 ANQGSEA. The CDR3 spans 16 residues. The ends lost 7 bases at V and 0 bases at J; junction bases unmatched: 11. The CDR3 DNA reads TGCAGCGCCCTCCGTGGGCTAGCGGGAAGCACAGATACGCAGTATTTT. It encodes CSALRGLAGSTDTQYF.

The chain carries TRBV7-6 and TRBJ2-5; TRBD2 is a possible D gene (5 bases). Trimming stripped 1 base from V and 3 bases from J, with 15 bases between. Germline-derived CDR1 and CDR2 are SGHVS and FNYEAQ. There are 16 residues in the CDR3. The CDR3 loop reads CASSLGSPAGKETQYF. In DNA, the CDR3 is TGTGCCAGCAGCTTAGGATCACCGGCCGGGAAAGAGACCCAGTACTTC.

The rearrangement joins TRBV4-1 to TRBJ2-3; weak D call: TRBD1 (6 bases). Germline V gene lookup returns CDR1 MGHRA and CDR2 YSYEKL. Trimming cost V 4 bases and J 4 bases, with 15 bases left between them. The CDR3 is 15 residues long. CDR3 amino acids: CASSPDTGFADTQYF. The CDR3 DNA is TGCGCCAGCAGCCCAGATACAGGGTTTGCAGATACGCAGTATTTT.

This clone was picked up one time. The V and J genes are TRBV21-1 and TRBJ1-1. TRBV21-1 represents a pseudogene. This CDR3 has 17 amino acids. The CDR3 DNA follows: TGTGCCAGCAGCCGGAACACCGGGATTCGAGGGGACACTGAAGCTTTCTTT. This gives the protein CASSRNTGIRGDTEAFF.

The chain carries TRBV10-1 and TRBJ2-7, with 7 bases that match TRBD1. The J segment lost 2 bases and the V segment lost 0 bases, leaving 4 bases of the junction unmatched. Per germline, CDR1 WNHNN and CDR2 SYGVQD (reference sequence). The CDR3 sequence is 15 residues long. CDR3 DNA: TGCGCCAGCAGTGAGTCTCGACAGGGTGCCTACGAGCAGTACTTC. Translation: CASSESRQGAYEQYF.

The chain has TRBV7-2 and TRBJ1-1; a weak D match, TRBD1 (6 bases). Germline loops: CDR1 SGHTA, CDR2 FQGNSA. There are 14 residues in the CDR3. The V end was cut by 5 bases, the J end by 1 base, with 11 bases between. The CDR3 reads CASSASTGNTEAFF. In nucleotides, the CDR3 is TGTGCCAGCAGCGCATCGACAGGGAACACTGAAGCTTTCTTT.

This chain connects TRBV6-9 to TRBJ2-3; 7 bases agree with TRBD1. With 10 bases clipped from V and 3 bases from J, the junction kept 10 bases outside the gene matches. The CDR3 extends over 14 amino acids. The germline V gene has CDR1 MNHGY and CDR2 SVAAGI. The CDR3 DNA reads as TGTGCCACCATCACGACAGGGCTTACAGATACGCAGTATTTT. Translated, it gives CATITTGLTDTQYF.

The chain joins TRBV7-9 to TRBJ1-5, with 8 bases lining up with TRBD1. Trimming took 5 bases from V and 3 from J; bases not matched to a gene: 3. CDR1 and CDR2 (germline): SEHNR, FQNEAQ (reference sequence). This CDR3 has 14 residues. CDR3 DNA sequence: TGTGCCAGCAGCAAGACAGGGGCCAATCAGCCCCAGCATTTT. Its translation is CASSKTGANQPQHF.

V gene TRBV11-2 combines with J gene TRBJ1-1; no firm D call. The V end lost 5 bases, the J end lost 2 bases, and 0 bases lay between the germline ends. There are 10 residues in the CDR3. Germline V CDR1 and CDR2: SGHAT, FQNNGV. CDR3 amino acids: CASSNTEAFF. CDR3 nucleotide sequence: TGTGCCAGCAGCAACACTGAAGCTTTCTTT.

This chain joins TRBV2 and TRBJ2-3, with D maybe TRBD1 (6 bases). This CDR3 region has 15 residues. Per germline, CDR1 SNHLY and CDR2 FYNNEI. The V gene lost 5 bases and the J gene lost 2 bases, with 14 bases spanning the gap. This CDR3 is CASSLQGRDTDTQYF. The CDR3 region has the DNA TGTGCCAGCAGTTTACAGGGTCGGGACACAGATACGCAGTATTTT.

This chain uses TRBV2 with TRBJ2-5; either TRBD1 or TRBD2 may supply D (5 bases each). The CDR3 runs to 13 residues. Germline CDR1 reads SNHLY; CDR2 reads FYNNEI. The ends were cut back, 7 bases at V and 5 bases at J, with 14 bases in the middle. The DNA for the CDR3 is TGTGCCAGCAAGAGAGACTGGGGGGAGACCCAGTACTTC. Protein sequence: CASKRDWGETQYF.

In regard to this clone: Other DNA sequences in this specimen translate into the identical CDR3. The chain employs TRBV28 and TRBJ1-5; TRBD1 agrees at 7 bases. This CDR3 region has 15 residues. Germline loops: CDR1 MDHEN, CDR2 SYDVKM. V was clipped by 6 bases and J by 0 bases; unmatched bases: 5. CDR3 sequence (DNA): TGTGCCAGCAGCCGGACAGGAAATAGCAATCAGCCCCAGCATTTT. Protein: CASSRTGNSNQPQHF.

The chain combines TRBV2 with TRBJ2-7; 14 nucleotides align to TRBD2. The V gene's germline CDR1 is SNHLY and CDR2 FYNNEI. V shed 5 bases and J 2 bases; nucleotides not matched to a gene: 8. The CDR3 covers 17 residues. CDR3 loop: CASSYGTSGSGPYEQYF. Written as DNA, the CDR3 is TGTGCCAGCAGTTACGGGACTAGCGGGAGCGGCCCCTACGAGCAGTACTTC. The variable domain in full, completed from reference TRBV2 and TRBJ2-7, reads EPEVTQTPSHQVTQMGQEVILRCVPISNHLYFYWYRQILGQKVEFLVSFYNNEISEKSEIFDDQFSVERPDGSNFTLKIRSTKLEDSAMYFCASSYGTSGSGPYEQYFGPGTRLTVT.

The CDR3 here is CASSQPGQPSWETQYF. The CDR3 DNA reads as TGCGCCAGCAGCCAGCCGGGACAACCCAGCTGGGAGACCCAGTACTTC. The rearrangement uses TRBV4-1 and TRBJ2-5; TRBD1 is a possible D gene (6 bases). CDR1 is MGHRA and CDR2 is YSYEKL in the germline V gene. V lost 3 bases and J 5 bases, leaving 19 bases between the germline ends. The length of the CDR3 is 16 residues.

The chain has TRBV7-9 and TRBJ1-1; no definite D call. Trimming removed 5 bases from V and 0 bases from J, with 19 bases in between. The CDR3 extends over 17 amino acids. The germline V gene encodes CDR1 SEHNR and CDR2 FQNEAQ (reference sequence). DNA of the CDR3: TGTGCCAGCAGCCCTCAATCGGCGGGGAACATGAACACTGAAGCTTTCTTT. Translation gives CASSPQSAGNMNTEAFF. The variable domain in full, completed from reference TRBV7-9 and TRBJ1-1, reads DTGVSQNPRHKITKRGQNVTFRCDPISEHNRLYWYRQTLGQGPEFLTYFQNEAQLEKSRLLSDRFSAERPKGSFSTLEIQRTEQGDSAMYLCASSPQSAGNMNTEAFFGQGTRLTVV.